The T cell receptor (beta chain) under discussion was sequenced for a study of lung T cells in sarcoidosis with Löfgren's syndrome. Per the germline V gene, CDR1 is MDHEN and CDR2 is SYDVKM. V gave up 6 bases and J gave up 2 bases, with 15 bases separating them. The CDR3 sequence is 15 residues long. Study-wide findings and caveats: In alpha-beta pairs, TRAV12-1 favored TRBV2, and their CDR3s were homologous. Shared TRAV12-1 and TRBV2 CDR3 motifs across Löfgren's syndrome patients reportedly suggested public CD4+ TCRs.

TCRdb re-analysed the reads in MiXCR, keeping a single row per CDR3 protein. The repertoire consists of tens of thousands of distinct CDR3 sequences, with 21% occurring once and the leading ten covering less than 2.5%. This clonotype was picked up many times. Its antigen is not identified. The source is a human donor with sarcoidosis (Löfgren's syndrome or another form), or a control subject (not recorded which). The specimen sequenced was CD4+ T cells from PBMCs. This chain links TRBV28 with TRBJ2-3, with D unclear. The CDR3 reads CASSSPPAVTDTQYF. CDR3 nucleotide sequence: TGTGCCAGCAGCTCCCCTCCAGCCGTCACAGATACGCAGTATTTT.